A single sample gave rise to the 4 T cell receptor beta chains below, sequenced in a study of CD8 T cells in Susac syndrome. Random hexamers were used to reverse transcribe about 0.5 to 1 ug of RNA. Each CDR3 protein is one row after TCRdb ran MiXCR on the immunoSEQ multiplex PCR reads. In the table there are approximately 210,000 distinct CDR3 sequences, approximately 94% of which are singletons. Sequences were obtained from CD4+ T cells from PBMCs. The origin of the receptors is a human donor with Susac syndrome.

This chain links TRBV30 with TRBJ2-3, with a weak D call TRBD2 (5 bases). The CDR3 spans 13 residues. Germline values: CDR1 GTSNPN, CDR2 SVGIG (reference sequence). V shed 2 bases and J shed 3 bases, with 9 bases lying between them. The CDR3 spells CAWSRGWTDTQYF. For the CDR3, the DNA is TGTGCCTGGAGTCGGGGTTGGACAGATACGCAGTATTTT.

The genes are TRBV2 and TRBJ1-6, with D possibly TRBD1 on 5 matching bases. The CDR3 contains 18 residues. V lost 5 bases, J lost 9 bases, and 26 bases lay in between. In germline, CDR1 is SNHLY, CDR2 FYNNEI. CDR3 sequence (DNA): TGTGCCAGCAGTAGGATCGGCGGGGCGTTGGGGTCGAGTTCACCCCTCCACTTT. Residues: CASSRIGGALGSSSPLHF.

This clonotype was seen only once. J is TRBJ2-7 and V is TRBV30; D unresolved. In germline, CDR1 is GTSNPN, CDR2 SVGIG (reference sequence). V shed 2 bases and J shed 5 bases, with 7 bases lying between them. This CDR3 is 11 amino acids long. CDR3 residues: CAWSQRDEQYF. For the CDR3, the DNA is TGTGCCTGGAGTCAACGAGACGAGCAGTACTTC.

The chain employs TRBV6-2 or TRBV6-3 and TRBJ2-3; 11 bases are shared with TRBD1. The germline CDR1 and CDR2 sequences are MNHEY and SVGEGT. The CDR3 runs to 13 residues. J gave up 13 bases and V 5 bases, and 8 bases lay outside the gene matches. CDR3 DNA sequence: TGTGCCAGCAGTAAAGAGGGACAGGGGGTAAAGTATTTT. This codes for CASSKEGQGVKYF.